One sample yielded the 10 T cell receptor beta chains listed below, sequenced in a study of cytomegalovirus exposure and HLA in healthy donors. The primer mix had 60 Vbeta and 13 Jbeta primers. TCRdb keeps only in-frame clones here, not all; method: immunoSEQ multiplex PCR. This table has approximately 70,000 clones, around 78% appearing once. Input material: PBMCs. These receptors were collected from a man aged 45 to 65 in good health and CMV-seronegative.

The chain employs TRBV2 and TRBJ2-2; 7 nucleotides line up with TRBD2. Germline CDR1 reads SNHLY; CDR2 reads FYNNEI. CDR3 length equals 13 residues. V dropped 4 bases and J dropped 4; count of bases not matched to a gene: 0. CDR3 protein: CASSGGGTGELFF. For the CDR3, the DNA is TGTGCCAGCAGTGGGGGGGGCACCGGGGAGCTGTTTTTT.

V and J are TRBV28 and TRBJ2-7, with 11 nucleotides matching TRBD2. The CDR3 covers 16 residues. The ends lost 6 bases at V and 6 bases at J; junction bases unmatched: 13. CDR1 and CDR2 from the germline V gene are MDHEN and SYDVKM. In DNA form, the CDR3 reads TGTGCCAGCAGACTGCCCGGGACTAGCGGAATCCTCGAGCAGTACTTC. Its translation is CASRLPGTSGILEQYF.

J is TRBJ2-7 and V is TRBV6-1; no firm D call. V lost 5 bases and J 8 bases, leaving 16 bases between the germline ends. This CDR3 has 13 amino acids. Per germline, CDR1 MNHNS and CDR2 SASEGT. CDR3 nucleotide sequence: TGTGCCAGCAGTCAGGTCCCCTCGAGCCAGCAGTACTTC. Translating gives CASSQVPSSQQYF.

The CDR3 loop is CASSLPISGANVLTF. The CDR3 DNA reads as TGTGCCAGCAGCTTGCCTATCTCGGGGGCCAACGTCCTGACTTTC. The genes are TRBV5-6 and TRBJ2-6; D remains unclear. Trimming stripped 1 base from V and 4 bases from J, with 9 bases between. Germline CDR1 and CDR2: SGHDT and YYEEEE. This CDR3 contains 15 residues.

In DNA form, the CDR3 reads TGCGCCAGCAGTCTCAGGGGTATTCCACCCCTCCACTTT. Translating it yields CASSLRGIPPLHF. The chain links TRBV5-1 to TRBJ1-6, with a possible D match to TRBD1 (6 bases). Trimming removed 5 bases at V and 11 bases at J, with 14 bases between. CDR1 is SGHRS, CDR2 YFSETQ, per germline. CDR3 size: 13 residues.

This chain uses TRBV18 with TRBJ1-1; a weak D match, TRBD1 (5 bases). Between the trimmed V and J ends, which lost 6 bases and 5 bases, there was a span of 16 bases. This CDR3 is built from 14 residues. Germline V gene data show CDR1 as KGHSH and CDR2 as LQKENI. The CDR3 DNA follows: TGTGCCAGCTCTGACTTGGGGGGGATAACTGAAGCTTTCTTT. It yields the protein CASSDLGGITEAFF.

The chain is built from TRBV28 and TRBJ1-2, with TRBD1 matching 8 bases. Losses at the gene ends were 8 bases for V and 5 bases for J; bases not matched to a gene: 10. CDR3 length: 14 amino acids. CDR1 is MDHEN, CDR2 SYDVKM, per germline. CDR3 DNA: TGTGCCAGCCAACTTCAGCAGGGGGCGTATGGCTACACCTTC. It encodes CASQLQQGAYGYTF.

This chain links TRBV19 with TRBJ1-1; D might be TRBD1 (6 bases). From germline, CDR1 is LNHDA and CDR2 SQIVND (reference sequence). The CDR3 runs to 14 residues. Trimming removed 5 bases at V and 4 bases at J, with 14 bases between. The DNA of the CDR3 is TGTGCCAGTAGTCCCCCCGGACAGCCCACTGAAGCTTTCTTT. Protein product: CASSPPGQPTEAFF.

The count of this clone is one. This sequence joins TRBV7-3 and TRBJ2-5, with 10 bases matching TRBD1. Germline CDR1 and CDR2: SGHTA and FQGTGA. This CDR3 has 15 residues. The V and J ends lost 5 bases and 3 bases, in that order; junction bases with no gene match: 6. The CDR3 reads CASSKTGTGEETQYF. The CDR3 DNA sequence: TGTGCCAGCAGCAAAACCGGGACAGGGGAAGAGACCCAGTACTTC.

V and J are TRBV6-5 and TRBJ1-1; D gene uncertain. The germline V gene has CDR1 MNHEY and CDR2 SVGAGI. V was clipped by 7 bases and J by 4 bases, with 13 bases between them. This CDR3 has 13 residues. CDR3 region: CASTVPEGTEAFF. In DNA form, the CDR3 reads TGTGCCAGCACCGTCCCGGAGGGCACTGAAGCTTTCTTT.